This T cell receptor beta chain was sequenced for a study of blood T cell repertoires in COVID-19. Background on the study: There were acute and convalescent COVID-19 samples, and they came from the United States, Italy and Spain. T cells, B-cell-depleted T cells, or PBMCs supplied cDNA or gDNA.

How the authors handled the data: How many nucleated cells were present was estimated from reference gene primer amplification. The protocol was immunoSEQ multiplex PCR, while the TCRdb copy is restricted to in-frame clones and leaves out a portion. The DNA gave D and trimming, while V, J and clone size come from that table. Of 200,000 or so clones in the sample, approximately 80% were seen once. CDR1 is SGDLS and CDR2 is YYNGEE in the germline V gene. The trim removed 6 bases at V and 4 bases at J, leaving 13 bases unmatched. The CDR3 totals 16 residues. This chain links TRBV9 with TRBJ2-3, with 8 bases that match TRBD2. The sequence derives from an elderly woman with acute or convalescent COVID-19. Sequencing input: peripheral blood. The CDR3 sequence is CASKRGGSGTADTQYF. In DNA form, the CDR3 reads TGTGCCAGCAAAAGAGGCGGTAGCGGGACTGCAGATACGCAGTATTTT.